These T cell receptor beta chains were read from a single sample in a study of shared clonotypes between healthy human individuals. Sequenced by immunoSEQ multiplex PCR; TCRdb stores in-frame clones only, minus some. Of approximately 500,000 clones listed, almost 80% are singletons. The sequencing sample was made of PBMCs. The receptors stem from a woman in her thirties or forties in good health. Some clones in this sample may be carry-over from other donors' samples. The CDR3 runs from the conserved cysteine through the conserved F or W. Fields, in order: clone size, D gene, V gene, J gene, CDR3 protein, CDR3 DNA. D genes are given only for firm matches. Only part of the rows carry a size: once, few, many, or a class if the clone is expanded.

size: few; D: TRBD1; V: TRBV6-5; J: TRBJ1-2; CDR3: CASSTWDRAGGYTF; DNA: TGTGCCAGCAGTACGTGGGACAGGGCGGGCGGCTACACCTTC
size: -; D: TRBD2; V: TRBV7-6; J: TRBJ2-3; CDR3: CASSTGLAGGPNTQYF; DNA: TGTGCCAGCAGCACTGGACTAGCGGGAGGGCCTAATACGCAGTATTTT
size: many; D: -; V: TRBV18; J: TRBJ1-5; CDR3: CASSPPGRSGHQPQHF; DNA: TGTGCCAGCTCACCCCCGGGAAGGTCAGGGCATCAGCCCCAGCATTTT
size: -; D: -; V: TRBV7-2; J: TRBJ2-7; CDR3: CASSLAGAYEQYF; DNA: TGTGCCAGCAGCTTAGCAGGGGCCTACGAGCAGTACTTC
size: few; D: -; V: TRBV5-8; J: TRBJ2-1; CDR3: CASGSSTSRYNEQFF; DNA: TGTGCCAGCGGATCCTCTACTAGCAGGTACAATGAGCAGTTCTTC
size: -; D: TRBD1; V: TRBV5-5; J: TRBJ2-7; CDR3: CASSPGPGTGWEYF; DNA: TGTGCCAGCAGCCCCGGCCCCGGGACAGGGTGGGAGTACTTC
size: -; D: -; V: TRBV2; J: TRBJ2-3; CDR3: CASDFPGEDTQYF; DNA: TGTGCCAGCGATTTCCCAGGGGAAGATACGCAGTATTTT
size: -; D: -; V: TRBV4-3; J: TRBJ1-4; CDR3: CASSQEKGRDEKLFF; DNA: TGCGCCAGCAGCCAAGAAAAGGGGAGGGATGAAAAACTGTTTTTT
size: -; D: TRBD1; V: TRBV30; J: TRBJ2-1; CDR3: CAWSEGTGAYNEQFF; DNA: TGTGCCTGGAGCGAAGGGACAGGGGCCTACAATGAGCAGTTCTTC
size: -; D: TRBD2; V: TRBV5-6; J: TRBJ2-5; CDR3: CASSFLTSGYQETQYF; DNA: TGTGCCAGCAGCTTTCTGACTAGCGGCTACCAGGAGACCCAGTACTTC
size: -; D: -; V: TRBV9; J: TRBJ1-2; CDR3: CASSVEGVGYGYTF; DNA: TGTGCCAGCAGCGTAGAGGGGGTGGGGTATGGCTACACCTTC
size: -; D: -; V: TRBV7-8; J: TRBJ1-1; CDR3: CASSLAGTANTEAFF; DNA: TGTGCCAGCAGCTTAGCCGGGACTGCGAACACTGAAGCTTTCTTT
size: -; D: -; V: TRBV15; J: TRBJ2-5; CDR3: CATSRDDQPWDTEQYF; DNA: TGTGCCACCAGCAGAGATGATCAACCGTGGGACACGGAGCAGTACTTC
size: once; D: -; V: TRBV19; J: TRBJ2-1; CDR3: CASSLSRINEQFF; DNA: TGTGCCAGTAGCCTGAGCCGTATCAATGAGCAGTTCTTC
size: -; D: -; V: TRBV19; J: TRBJ2-3; CDR3: CASSILGSGGTDTQYF; DNA: TGTGCCAGTAGTATTCTGGGGTCAGGGGGCACAGATACGCAGTATTTT
size: -; D: TRBD2; V: TRBV6-1; J: TRBJ2-5; CDR3: CASSVLAGGETQYF; DNA: TGTGCCAGCAGTGTACTAGCGGGGGGTGAGACCCAGTACTTC
size: -; D: -; V: TRBV15; J: TRBJ2-7; CDR3: CATSTGGGTTYEQYF; DNA: TGTGCCACCAGCACCGGAGGGGGAACAACCTACGAGCAGTACTTC
size: -; D: -; V: TRBV7-9; J: TRBJ2-3; CDR3: CASSLEGRRTDTQYF; DNA: TGTGCCAGCAGCTTAGAGGGGAGGAGGACAGATACGCAGTATTTT
size: once; D: -; V: TRBV25-1; J: TRBJ2-1; CDR3: CASSELDSSYNEQFF; DNA: TGTGCCAGCAGTGAATTGGACAGTTCCTACAATGAGCAGTTCTTC
size: -; D: TRBD2; V: TRBV10-2; J: TRBJ2-2; CDR3: CASLMRELGTGELFF; DNA: TGCGCCAGCCTGATGCGGGAGCTAGGTACCGGGGAGCTGTTTTTT
size: -; D: TRBD1; V: TRBV15; J: TRBJ2-7; CDR3: CATSRDNQGADEQYF; DNA: TGTGCCACCAGCAGAGATAATCAGGGGGCAGACGAGCAGTACTTC
size: -; D: -; V: TRBV7-2; J: TRBJ2-5; CDR3: CASTPGPVETQYF; DNA: TGTGCCAGCACCCCCGGCCCTGTAGAGACCCAGTACTTC
size: -; D: -; V: TRBV5-1; J: TRBJ1-5; CDR3: CASSLEGHALGSNQPQHF; DNA: TGCGCCAGCAGCTTGGAGGGACACGCCCTCGGGAGCAATCAGCCCCAGCATTTT
size: -; D: TRBD2; V: TRBV10-2; J: TRBJ2-1; CDR3: CAAAVGGSLYNEQFF; DNA: TGCGCCGCCGCTGTAGGCGGGAGTCTCTACAATGAGCAGTTCTTC
size: -; D: -; V: TRBV6-1; J: TRBJ1-4; CDR3: CASRGEAGPNEKLFF; DNA: TGTGCCAGCAGGGGGGAAGCAGGGCCTAATGAAAAACTGTTTTTT
size: once; D: -; V: TRBV13; J: TRBJ2-7; CDR3: CASSGSGEQYF; DNA: TGTGCCAGCAGTGGGTCGGGGGAGCAGTACTTC
size: once; D: -; V: TRBV5-6; J: TRBJ2-1; CDR3: CASSSVPSYNEQFF; DNA: TGTGCCAGCAGCTCGGTGCCATCCTACAATGAGCAGTTCTTC
size: -; D: TRBD1; V: TRBV2; J: TRBJ1-6; CDR3: CASSAWTGEHSPLHF; DNA: TGTGCCAGCAGTGCCTGGACAGGGGAGCATTCACCCCTCCACTTT
size: -; D: -; V: TRBV27; J: TRBJ1-6; CDR3: CASRQDTHYNSPLHF; DNA: TGTGCCAGCCGACAGGATACGCACTATAATTCACCCCTCCACTTT
size: few; D: -; V: TRBV4-2; J: TRBJ1-1; CDR3: CASSQELGHPGFTEAFF; DNA: TGTGCCAGCAGCCAAGAATTAGGGCACCCGGGGTTCACTGAAGCTTTCTTT
size: -; D: -; V: TRBV28; J: TRBJ2-1; CDR3: CASSFGGTSYNEQFF; DNA: TGTGCCAGCAGTTTCGGCGGGACCTCATACAATGAGCAGTTCTTC
size: -; D: -; V: TRBV27; J: TRBJ1-3; CDR3: CASSPAGYLNTIYF; DNA: TGTGCCAGCAGCCCTGCAGGTTACCTAAACACCATATATTTT
size: few; D: -; V: TRBV19; J: TRBJ2-5; CDR3: CASSIGSVSRETQYF; DNA: TGTGCCAGTAGTATAGGATCAGTATCGCGCGAGACCCAGTACTTC
size: once; D: -; V: TRBV7-9; J: TRBJ1-2; CDR3: CASSSLGPVYGYTF; DNA: TGTGCCAGCAGCTCTCTCGGTCCTGTCTATGGCTACACCTTC
size: -; D: -; V: TRBV4-3; J: TRBJ2-3; CDR3: CASSQDFEVGQYF; DNA: TGCGCCAGCAGCCAAGATTTTGAGGTTGGGCAGTATTTT
size: -; D: TRBD1; V: TRBV5-6; J: TRBJ1-2; CDR3: CASSETGEYGYTF; DNA: TGTGCCAGCAGCGAAACAGGGGAGTATGGCTACACCTTC
size: -; D: -; V: TRBV27; J: TRBJ2-1; CDR3: CASSPSGNEQFF; DNA: TGTGCCAGCAGTCCATCCGGCAATGAGCAGTTCTTC
size: -; D: TRBD1; V: TRBV7-2; J: TRBJ2-7; CDR3: CASSIDRGPGYEQYF; DNA: TGTGCCAGCAGCATAGACAGGGGGCCGGGATACGAGCAGTACTTC